Following are 22 T cell receptor beta chains from one sample sequenced in a study of blood T cell repertoires in COVID-19. Sequencing was performed with immunoSEQ multiplex PCR; in TCRdb, only in-frame clones are kept and a portion is missing. The repertoire holds 200,000 to 300,000 clones, with about 80% as singletons. Sequenced input: PBMCs or T cells enriched from blood (not recorded which). These receptors all come from a woman in her 40s who had been exposed to COVID-19.

This chain connects TRBV10-1 to TRBJ2-7; possible D gene TRBD1, 5 bases. The germline gives CDR1 WNHNN, CDR2 SYGVQD (reference sequence). V lost 6 bases and J 5 bases, leaving 20 bases between the germline ends. This CDR3 is 15 amino acids long. The CDR3 sequence is CASSKDKDVGHEQYF. The CDR3 DNA sequence: TGCGCCAGCAGCAAGGACAAGGATGTGGGTCACGAGCAGTACTTC.

The chain carries TRBV18 and TRBJ2-3; D is perhaps TRBD1 (5 bases). V gave up 1 base and J gave up 5 bases, with 7 bases separating them. The germline CDR1 and CDR2 sequences are KGHSH and LQKENI. The CDR3 consists of 13 residues. For the CDR3, the DNA is TGTGCCAGCTCACCACTACAGGAAGATACGCAGTATTTT. Amino acids: CASSPLQEDTQYF.

The V gene is TRBV4-1, the J gene TRBJ1-4; TRBD1 aligns across 7 bases. J lost 7 bases, V lost 4 bases, and 3 bases had no gene match. This CDR3 comprises 13 residues. Germline lookup yields CDR1 MGHRA and CDR2 YSYEKL. This CDR3 is CASSPSGGEKLFF. The CDR3 DNA is TGCGCCAGCAGCCCATCAGGGGGTGAAAAACTGTTTTTT.

This clone was picked up a small number of times. V and J are TRBV7-7 and TRBJ1-1, with 10 bases fitting TRBD1. V lost 5 bases to trimming and J lost 1 base; unmatched junction nucleotides: 13. In germline, CDR1 is SSHAT, CDR2 FNYEAQ (reference sequence). There are 18 residues in the CDR3. The CDR3 protein is CASSHLNLDRGENTEAFF. The DNA for the CDR3 is TGTGCCAGCAGCCACCTAAACCTGGACAGGGGGGAGAACACTGAAGCTTTCTTT.

The CDR3: CATSDSGEFYNEQFF. DNA for the CDR3: TGTGCCACCAGTGATTCAGGGGAGTTCTACAATGAGCAGTTCTTC. V and J are TRBV24-1 and TRBJ2-1; TRBD1 is a possible D gene (6 bases). The germline V gene has CDR1 KGHDR and CDR2 SFDVKD. The V end was cut by 2 bases, the J end by 3 bases, with 10 bases between. The CDR3 loop spans 15 amino acids.

The rearrangement uses TRBV27 and TRBJ2-3, with 8 bases that match TRBD1. This CDR3 has 15 residues. Germline CDR1 MNHEY, CDR2 SMNVEV (reference sequence). Trimming removed 4 bases from V and 2 bases from J; junction bases left unmatched: 5. The DNA of the CDR3 is TGTGCCAGCAGTTCCCGGACAGGGCTCACAGATACGCAGTATTTT. Its translation is CASSSRTGLTDTQYF.

The J gene is TRBJ2-3, the V gene TRBV10-3; tentatively, D is TRBD2 (5 bases). This CDR3 has 16 residues. V dropped 6 bases and J dropped 0 bases, with 16 bases sitting between them. The V gene's germline CDR1 is ENHRY and CDR2 SYGVKD. CDR3 protein: CAIRAGLAGSTDTQYF. CDR3 nucleotide sequence: TGTGCCATCAGGGCTGGGCTAGCTGGTAGCACAGATACGCAGTATTTT.

This clone was detected once. J is TRBJ1-4 and V is TRBV19; the D gene is possibly TRBD1 (6 bases). Between the trimmed V and J ends, which lost 4 bases and 8 bases, there was a span of 14 bases. The CDR3 is 14 amino acids. The germline V gene has CDR1 LNHDA and CDR2 SQIVND (reference sequence). The CDR3 sequence is CASSRAGESEKLFF. The CDR3 DNA is TGTGCCAGTAGTAGGGCAGGGGAGTCCGAAAAACTGTTTTTT.

V usage is TRBV5-8 and J usage is TRBJ2-2; TRBD2 agrees at 8 bases. After removal of 4 bases from V and 6 bases from J, the junction contained 8 bases not matched to a gene. Germline V gene sequence: CDR1 SGHTS, CDR2 YDEGEE. The CDR3 covers 15 residues. CDR3 in amino acids: CASSEVGGAPGELFF. The CDR3 DNA reads TGTGCCAGCAGCGAGGTCGGGGGGGCGCCCGGGGAGCTGTTTTTT.

The chain couples TRBV10-2 to TRBJ1-1; 11 positions agree with TRBD1. CDR1 and CDR2 (germline): WSHSY, SAAADI. The CDR3 has 15 amino acids. Germline trimming cut 6 bases from V and 8 bases from J; bases unmatched to any gene: 11. The chain's CDR3 is CASRGGQGAGVEAFF. The CDR3 DNA follows: TGCGCCAGCAGGGGAGGACAGGGGGCCGGTGTCGAAGCTTTCTTT.

V gene TRBV7-9 combines with J gene TRBJ2-1; D call uncertain. Trimming removed 3 bases at V and 7 bases at J, with 4 bases between. Per germline, CDR1 SEHNR and CDR2 FQNEAQ (reference sequence). CDR3 length: 11 residues. This CDR3 is CASSLENEQFF. The CDR3 DNA sequence: TGTGCCAGCAGCTTGGAGAATGAGCAGTTCTTC.

The V gene is TRBV2, the J gene TRBJ1-1; possibly TRBD1 for D (5 bases). The CDR3 is 12 amino acids. Per the germline V gene, CDR1 is SNHLY and CDR2 is FYNNEI. V gave up 2 bases and J gave up 5 bases, with 6 bases separating them. CDR3 in DNA: TGTGCCAGCAGTGAACAGGGAACTGAAGCTTTCTTT. It is translated as CASSEQGTEAFF.

This chain links TRBV4-1 with TRBJ2-3, with D perhaps matching TRBD2 (5 bases). Germline CDR1 MGHRA, CDR2 YSYEKL. The CDR3 consists of 15 residues. The ends were cut back, 1 base at V and 1 base at J, with 9 bases in the middle. CDR3 sequence: CASSQAGLGTDTQYF. The CDR3 nucleotides are TGCGCCAGCAGCCAAGCGGGGTTGGGCACAGATACGCAGTATTTT.

A single count supports this clone. The CDR3 DNA is TGTGCCAGTAGTACCCTCAACACTGAAGCTTTCTTT. This codes for CASSTLNTEAFF. V is TRBV19 and J is TRBJ1-1; no firm D call. This CDR3 is built from 12 residues. Per germline, CDR1 LNHDA and CDR2 SQIVND (reference sequence). Trimming cost V 4 bases and J 2 bases, with 5 bases left between them.

The J gene is TRBJ2-1, the V gene TRBV9; D unclear. From germline, CDR1 is SGDLS and CDR2 YYNGEE. This CDR3 contains 11 residues. V was cut by 4 bases and J by 6 bases, with 5 bases left in between. As DNA, the CDR3 is TGTGCCAGCAGCCAGTCCAATGAGCAGTTCTTC. This encodes CASSQSNEQFF.

This clone was observed a single time. V and J are TRBV2 and TRBJ2-1; TRBD2 agrees at 11 bases. This CDR3 spans 20 amino acids. Per germline, CDR1 SNHLY and CDR2 FYNNEI. The V and J ends lost 11 bases and 1 base, in that order; junction bases with no gene match: 22. CDR3 region: CAARGINSGGAIGSYNEQFF. CDR3 nucleotides: TGTGCCGCAAGGGGCATAAATAGCGGGGGGGCGATTGGGTCCTACAATGAGCAGTTCTTC.

The chain combines TRBV7-3 with TRBJ2-2; 13 nucleotides line up with TRBD2. This CDR3 is 17 amino acids long. Per germline, CDR1 SGHTA and CDR2 FQGTGA. V was pared by 2 bases and J by 1 base, with 1 base of the junction left unmatched. CDR3 protein: CASSLGLAGVNTGELFF. The DNA of the CDR3 is TGTGCCAGCAGCTTAGGACTAGCGGGGGTGAACACCGGGGAGCTGTTTTTT.

The DNA for the CDR3 is TGTGCCAGCAGGCAAGGAGTCCGGGGTGGAGGCTACACCTTC. Amino acid sequence: CASRQGVRGGGYTF. V and J are TRBV28 and TRBJ1-2; D is undetermined. Germline V gene data show CDR1 as MDHEN and CDR2 as SYDVKM. V was trimmed by 6 bases and J by 8 bases, leaving 19 bases between them. The CDR3 is made up of 14 amino acids.

The chain couples TRBV7-2 to TRBJ1-2; D remains unclear. From germline, CDR1 is SGHTA and CDR2 FQGNSA. Trimming removed 7 bases from V and 6 bases from J, with 21 bases in between. The CDR3 covers 15 residues. The CDR3 reads CASTLGRGGWDGYTF. The CDR3 region has the DNA TGTGCCAGCACCCTAGGGCGGGGAGGATGGGATGGCTACACCTTC.

The V gene is TRBV4-2, the J gene TRBJ1-2; D is uncertain. Germline V gene lookup returns CDR1 LGHNA and CDR2 YNFKEQ. Between the trimmed V and J ends, which lost 0 bases and 2 bases, there was a span of 10 bases. The CDR3 length is 15 residues. The CDR3 spells CASSQEGGTNYGYTF. The CDR3 DNA follows: TGTGCCAGCAGCCAAGAGGGAGGTACCAACTATGGCTACACCTTC.

V usage is TRBV6-5 and J usage is TRBJ1-4; weak D call: TRBD1 (5 bases). The CDR3 has 14 amino acids. Per germline, CDR1 MNHEY and CDR2 SVGAGI. The germline V and J ends were trimmed by 10 bases and 3 bases, with 15 bases remaining between them. Here the CDR3 DNA reads TGTGCCACCCGCGAGGGGACTGCTAATGAAAAACTGTTTTTT. Amino acid sequence: CATREGTANEKLFF.

This clone was counted only a few times. The chain has TRBV27 and TRBJ1-1, with 7 bases lining up with TRBD1. Trimming took 4 bases from V and 4 from J; bases not matched to a gene: 9. Germline V gives CDR1 MNHEY, CDR2 SMNVEV (reference sequence). The length of the CDR3 is 15 residues. The CDR3 DNA follows: TGTGCCAGCAGTTACACACCCACAGGGGTCACTGAAGCTTTCTTT. Amino acid sequence: CASSYTPTGVTEAFF.